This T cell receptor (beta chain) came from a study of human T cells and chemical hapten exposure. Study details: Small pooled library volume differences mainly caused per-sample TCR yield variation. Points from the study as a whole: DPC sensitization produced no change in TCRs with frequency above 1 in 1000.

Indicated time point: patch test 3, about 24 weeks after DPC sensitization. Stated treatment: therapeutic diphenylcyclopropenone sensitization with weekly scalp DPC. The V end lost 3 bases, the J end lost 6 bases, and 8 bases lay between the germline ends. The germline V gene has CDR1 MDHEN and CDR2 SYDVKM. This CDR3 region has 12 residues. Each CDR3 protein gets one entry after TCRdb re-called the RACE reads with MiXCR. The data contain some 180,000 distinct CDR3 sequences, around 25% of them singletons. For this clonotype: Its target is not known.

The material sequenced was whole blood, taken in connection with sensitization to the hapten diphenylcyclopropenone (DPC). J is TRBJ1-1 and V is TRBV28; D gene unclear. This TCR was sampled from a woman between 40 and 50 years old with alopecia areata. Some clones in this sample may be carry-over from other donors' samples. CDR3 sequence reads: CASSLNSAEAFF. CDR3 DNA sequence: TGTGCCAGCAGTTTGAACTCGGCTGAAGCTTTCTTT.